These 22 T cell receptor beta chains originate from one sample sequenced in a study of beta chain features in type 1 diabetes. Expressed TCRB transcripts were sequenced because the entire RNA isolate underwent reverse transcription. Here immunoSEQ multiplex PCR was the method, and the copy in TCRdb shows in-frame clones only, minus some. The table records 300,000 or so clones, 6.5% to 10% of them present only once. Sequencing was done on a sample of central memory CD4+ T cells from blood. The receptor source for this set is a woman under 30 in good health.

This chain connects TRBV7-9 to TRBJ2-1; TRBD2 matches 9 bases. The CDR3 covers 15 residues. Germline V CDR1 and CDR2: SEHNR, FQNEAQ (reference sequence). V shed 0 bases, J shed 4 bases, and the junction held 1 base outside the gene matches. DNA for the CDR3: TGTGCCAGCAGCTTAGCTAGCGGGAGATACAATGAGCAGTTCTTC. Translated, it gives CASSLASGRYNEQFF. The full variable domain, its missing parts supplied by reference TRBV7-9 and TRBJ2-1, is DTGVSQNPRHKITKRGQNVTFRCDPISEHNRLYWYRQTLGQGPEFLTYFQNEAQLEKSRLLSDRFSAERPKGSFSTLEIQRTEQGDSAMYLCASSLASGRYNEQFFGPGTRLTVL.

The gene calls are TRBV28 and TRBJ2-5, with D unresolved. CDR1 and CDR2 from the germline V gene are MDHEN and SYDVKM. V was trimmed by 5 bases and J by 1 base, leaving 14 bases between them. The CDR3 is 15 residues long. The CDR3 region is CASSPISLFQETQYF. CDR3 DNA: TGTGCCAGCAGTCCGATATCCCTATTCCAAGAGACCCAGTACTTC.

This clone appeared a few times. The J gene is TRBJ2-5, the V gene TRBV2; D unresolved. CDR1 is SNHLY, CDR2 FYNNEI, per germline. The CDR3 has 14 amino acids. Trimming pared 2 bases from V and 3 bases from J, leaving 10 bases between. The CDR3 protein is CASSEWLVEETQYF. The DNA of the CDR3 is TGTGCCAGCAGTGAATGGCTAGTTGAAGAGACCCAGTACTTC.

The chain carries TRBV7-3 and TRBJ2-2; perhaps D is TRBD1 or TRBD2 (5 bases each). Germline loops: CDR1 SGHTA, CDR2 FQGTGA. V shed 5 bases and J shed 7 bases, with 14 bases lying between them. The CDR3 contains 14 residues. The CDR3: CASSRGAWGGELFF. The CDR3 nucleotides read TGTGCCAGCAGCCGGGGCGCTTGGGGCGGGGAGCTGTTTTTT.

This sequence joins TRBV4-3 and TRBJ2-3; TRBD2 matches 13 bases. The germline CDR1 and CDR2 sequences are LGHNA and YSLEER. The ends lost 2 bases at V and 2 bases at J; junction bases unmatched: 10. There are 19 residues in the CDR3. This CDR3 is CASSQTRRTSGGFTDTQYF. The CDR3 DNA is TGCGCCAGCAGCCAAACTCGACGGACTAGCGGGGGTTTCACAGATACGCAGTATTTT.

This sequence joins TRBV7-3 and TRBJ2-3, with D possibly matching TRBD2 (6 bases). The CDR3 sequence is 17 residues long. Germline CDR1 SGHTA, CDR2 FQGTGA. The V end was cut by 5 bases, the J end by 5 bases, with 23 bases between. The DNA for the CDR3 is TGTGCCAGCAGCCCCCGAGGACTACGGGGCCGGGTAGATACGCAGTATTTT. It yields the protein CASSPRGLRGRVDTQYF.

This clone was picked up a small number of times. This sequence joins TRBV18 and TRBJ2-7; D is unclear. CDR3 length: 11 amino acids. The germline V gene has CDR1 KGHSH and CDR2 LQKENI. V dropped 5 bases and J dropped 3 bases, with 5 bases sitting between them. CDR3 DNA: TGTGCCAGCTCATCAGACTACGAGCAGTACTTC. This codes for CASSSDYEQYF. Looking up the rest from reference TRBV18 and TRBJ2-7 gives the full variable domain: NAGVMQNPRHLVRRRGQEARLRCSPMKGHSHVYWYRQLPEEGLKFMVYLQKENIIDESGMPKERFSAEFPKEGPSILRIQQVVRGDSAAYFCASSSDYEQYFGPGTRLTVT.

This clone was recorded at least ten times. The chain employs TRBV2 and TRBJ2-7; D unclear. V was trimmed by 4 bases and J by 2 bases, leaving 6 bases between them. The CDR3 has 12 amino acids. The V gene's germline CDR1 is SNHLY and CDR2 FYNNEI. CDR3 bases: TGTGCCAGCAGTGTGTTGACCTACGAGCAGTACTTC. The encoded protein is CASSVLTYEQYF.

There are a few counts of this clone. The chain links TRBV19 to TRBJ2-1; 10 bases fit TRBD1. V lost 4 bases to trimming and J lost 6 bases; unmatched junction nucleotides: 6. The germline CDR1 and CDR2 sequences are LNHDA and SQIVND (reference sequence). The CDR3 spans 15 residues. The CDR3 nucleotides read TGTGCCAGTAGTAAAGGGACAGGGGTTGTCAATGAGCAGTTCTTC. Residues: CASSKGTGVVNEQFF.

This clone has ten or more counts. The chain uses TRBV2 and TRBJ2-5; tentative D call: TRBD1 (6 bases). Germline V gene sequence: CDR1 SNHLY, CDR2 FYNNEI. The length of the CDR3 is 14 residues. V was shortened by 5 bases and J by 0 bases, with 10 bases between the two germline ends. CDR3 residues: CASSIGQYQETQYF. Written as DNA, the CDR3 is TGTGCCAGCAGTATTGGACAGTACCAAGAGACCCAGTACTTC.

This clone was counted many times. V usage is TRBV9 and J usage is TRBJ2-7; TRBD2 aligns across 8 bases. CDR1 and CDR2 (germline): SGDLS, YYNGEE. CDR3 length: 15 amino acids. The trim removed 0 bases at V and 4 bases at J, leaving 6 bases unmatched. CDR3 region: CASSVDPGGQYEQYF. The CDR3 DNA reads as TGTGCCAGCAGCGTAGACCCGGGAGGGCAGTACGAGCAGTACTTC.

V and J are TRBV7-2 and TRBJ1-2; 9 nucleotides agree with TRBD1. The CDR3 has 15 residues. Per the germline V gene, CDR1 is SGHTA and CDR2 is FQGNSA. Trimming took 0 bases from V and 4 from J; bases not matched to a gene: 3. CDR3 region: CASSLAGTGRYGYTF. The CDR3 region has the DNA TGTGCCAGCAGCTTAGCGGGGACAGGGCGCTATGGCTACACCTTC.

The rearrangement links TRBV9 to TRBJ2-2; D may be TRBD2 (6 bases). V was trimmed by 0 bases and J by 8 bases, leaving 26 bases between them. Per germline, CDR1 SGDLS and CDR2 YYNGEE. The CDR3 length is 19 residues. The CDR3 region is CASSVAGRAGESRGGELFF. CDR3 bases: TGTGCCAGCAGCGTAGCTGGCCGGGCGGGCGAGTCGCGGGGTGGGGAGCTGTTTTTT.

The CDR3 loop is CATSGRDRVTDTQYF. The CDR3 DNA reads as TGTGCCACCAGCGGCCGGGACAGGGTCACAGATACGCAGTATTTT. V is TRBV15 and J is TRBJ2-3, with 9 bases lining up with TRBD1. V shed 5 bases, J shed 2 bases, and the junction held 5 bases outside the gene matches. The V gene's germline CDR1 is LNHNV and CDR2 YYDKDF (reference sequence). The length of the CDR3 is 15 residues.

There are a few counts of this clone. Being one base from a much bigger clone, this may be a read error. This chain uses TRBV6-1 with TRBJ2-5; D remains ambiguous. Germline CDR1 is MNHNS and CDR2 is SASEGT. The germline V and J ends were trimmed by 5 bases and 0 bases, with 1 base remaining between them. The CDR3 loop spans 11 amino acids. The CDR3, as DNA: TGTGCCAGCAGTTACCAAGAGACCCAGTACTTC. Translation gives CASSYQETQYF.

The gene calls are TRBV5-1 and TRBJ2-5; TRBD2 might be the D (6 bases). Per the germline V gene, CDR1 is SGHRS and CDR2 is YFSETQ. The CDR3 covers 15 residues. The V and J ends lost 0 bases and 0 bases respectively, with 9 bases between them. CDR3 coding DNA: TGCGCCAGCAGCTTGGTGGCGGGGTACCAAGAGACCCAGTACTTC. It codes for CASSLVAGYQETQYF.

In nucleotides, the CDR3 is TGTGCCAGCAGCTTGGTCAGGGACACCTTCATGAACACTGAAGCTTTCTTT. Protein product: CASSLVRDTFMNTEAFF. J is TRBJ1-1 and V is TRBV5-6; possibly TRBD1 for D (6 bases). The V end lost 0 bases, the J end lost 0 bases, and 15 bases lay between the germline ends. Germline-derived CDR1 and CDR2 are SGHDT and YYEEEE. The CDR3 spans 17 residues.

The chain couples TRBV5-6 to TRBJ2-5, with D uncertain. This CDR3 comprises 14 residues. The germline V and J ends were trimmed by 5 bases and 1 base, with 12 bases remaining between them. The germline V gene has CDR1 SGHDT and CDR2 YYEEEE. CDR3 amino acids: CASSFDRRQETQYF. The CDR3 nucleotides read TGTGCCAGCAGTTTCGACCGACGCCAAGAGACCCAGTACTTC. Full variable domain (rest looked up from reference TRBV5-6 and TRBJ2-5): DAGVTQSPTHLIKTRGQQVTLRCSPKSGHDTVSWYQQALGQGPQFIFQYYEEEERQRGNFPDRFSGHQFPNYSSELNVNALLLGDSALYLCASSFDRRQETQYFGPGTRLLVL.

The V gene is TRBV28, the J gene TRBJ1-2, with D uncertain. This CDR3 is built from 13 residues. V was shortened by 5 bases and J by 4 bases, with 11 bases between the two germline ends. Germline lookup yields CDR1 MDHEN and CDR2 SYDVKM. CDR3 nucleotide sequence: TGTGCCAGCAGTACCTACAAATCCTATGGCTACACCTTC. Its protein product is CASSTYKSYGYTF.

This rearrangement joins TRBV18 to TRBJ2-3; D unresolved. This CDR3 has 12 residues. V was pared by 4 bases and J by 6 bases, with 8 bases between. Germline-derived CDR1 and CDR2 are KGHSH and LQKENI. The CDR3 nucleotides read TGTGCCAGCTCACATGGCCAGGATACGCAGTATTTT. Protein: CASSHGQDTQYF.

This clone was observed a few times. The rearrangement joins TRBV5-6 to TRBJ2-1; 14 nucleotides line up with TRBD2. CDR3 length equals 14 residues. The V gene end was trimmed by 4 bases and the J gene end by 7 bases; junction bases not matched to a gene: 1. The germline V gene has CDR1 SGHDT and CDR2 YYEEEE. In DNA, the CDR3 is TGTGCCAGCAGCCGACTAGCGGGAGGGAATGAGCAGTTCTTC. Translated, it gives CASSRLAGGNEQFF.

This clone was recorded a few times. The rearrangement uses TRBV27 and TRBJ2-2; D perhaps matches TRBD2 (5 bases). The CDR3 length is 17 residues. Trimming cost V 0 bases and J 3 bases, with 14 bases left between them. Germline V gene sequence: CDR1 MNHEY, CDR2 SMNVEV (reference sequence). The CDR3 reads CASSLSWSGSYTGELFF. As DNA, the CDR3 is TGTGCCAGCAGTTTATCGTGGAGCGGAAGTTACACCGGGGAGCTGTTTTTT.